The clone carrying this T cell receptor beta chain showed up many times. Its target is unknown. Amplified TCR beta CDR3 regions came from RNA transcripts. TCR CDR3 regions were first amplified by RT-PCR with HTBI primers. TCRdb processed the multiplex PCR reads anew with MiXCR; each CDR3 protein has one entry. The table lists 400,000 to 500,000 distinct CDR3 sequences, roughly 14% of them singletons. CDR3 length: 15 amino acids. Germline CDR1 and CDR2: SGHRS and YFSETQ. Germline trimming cut 4 bases from V and 4 bases from J; bases unmatched to any gene: 6. The data stem from a study of T cells in Graves' hyperthyroidism and ophthalmopathy. General study results and limits: In the blood, most expanded thyroid clonotypes above 0.001 appeared as well.

The PBMCs were sourced from fresh peripheral blood (more than 9 ml). The sequence was obtained from a man between 18 and 35 years old with Graves' ophthalmopathy. This chain connects TRBV5-1 to TRBJ1-5; the match to TRBD1 covers 9 bases. Source material: blood. This CDR3 reads CASSAGTGSNQPQHF. The CDR3 bases are TGCGCCAGCAGCGCGGGGACAGGGAGTAATCAGCCCCAGCATTTT.